This T cell receptor beta chain appears in the sequencing data of a study of T cell responses to AZD1222 COVID-19 vaccine (dated by TCRdb to the early 2020s). For context, the study as a whole: A total of 233 trial participants underwent TCR sequencing, of whom about 210 received two doses of AZD1222 and 26 received two doses of the MenACWY control vaccine. Trial participants were enrolled by age into 18-55, 56-69 and 70-plus year subgroups, with approximately 150, 30 and 60 TCR-sequenced participants respectively. Results the study describes overall, beyond this receptor: Reportedly, close to half of the unique spike-specific TCRs recognized epitopes lying outside the regions that are mutated in the B.1.351 and B.1.1.7 variants. CD4 TCRs associated with the vaccine covered the entire spike protein, and the dominant responses were in regions 160-218 and 743-854. Participants were mostly white British and included more females than males, and it was suggested by the authors that clonal diversity may have been underestimated. Because no samples from the day 14 peak response were available, repertoires could be characterized only after the peak T cell response. After two AZD1222 doses, both the breadth and the depth of spike-specific TCRs were significantly higher than at day 0 and than in MenACWY recipients. The 56-69-year group was small, and its depth increase did not reach significance, likely because of low power. Conclusions about previously exposed vaccinees are limited, since just 5 or 6 AZD1222 recipients were seropositive for SARS-CoV-2 at baseline.

The CDR3 regions of human TCRbeta chains were analyzed by immunosequencing. The authors processed their data as follows. TCRs in the repertoires were compared against a reference library of SARS-CoV-2-specific TCRs that had been generated with the MIRA antigen-specificity platform. Breadth meant the fraction of unique TCRs that were SARS-CoV-2-associated, whereas depth meant the fraction of total T cells that were SARS-CoV-2-associated. Each spike-specific TCR was assigned to its reactive spike region and to a CD4 or CD8 class using the MIRA data. Log10-transformed breadth and depth values were compared by one-way ANOVA with Sidak's multiple comparisons tests. TCRdb obtained this table from immuneACCESS and retained in-frame rearrangements with V and J assigned. These tables miss some clones; where compared with another copy, unresolved V genes account for less than half of the shortfall, and the remainder is unexplained. V and J calls plus clone size are reproduced from that table; the DNA served to infer D and trimming. For this sample the table gives fewer than 85,000 clones, of which roughly nine tenths were detected only once. The top ten constitute about 9.3% of the sample.

What the time point label conveys for this sample: about 28 days (+/-7) after the second vaccine dose. AZD1222 recipients whose second dose came at about 4 weeks and those whose second dose came at about 12 weeks were combined into one group, since spike-specific TCR depth and breadth did not differ between the two schedules. The vaccinee samples were drawn from two UK trials, COV001 and COV002, one of which was a single-blind randomized controlled phase 2/3 trial testing AZD1222 (ChAdOx1 nCoV-19) in healthy adults. Trial participant PBMC samples were collected at day 0 and day 28 after the second dose for TCRbeta chain sequencing. About this clone: The clone's antigen remains unknown. Qualities for individual bases were not recorded, and no much larger clone is one base off.

The CDR3, from cysteine to phenylalanine, totals 16 residues. Only CDR3 DNA is held: 48 bases, read in frame from base 1. Cut back by 4 bases and 2 bases, the V and J ends lie 17 bases apart. Via the germline V gene, CDR1 is MDHEN and CDR2 SYDVKM. The clonotype was recovered from an adult who received the AZD1222 COVID-19 vaccine. Sample: peripheral blood, taken 28 days after the second AZD1222 dose. The V and J segments used are TRBV28 and TRBJ1-2; tentative D gene TRBD1, with 5 bases matching. The base sequence is TGTGCCAGCAGTTCCCCTGGGCAGGAGGGGAACTATGGCTACACCTTC. The translation is CASSSPGQEGNYGYTF.